The 8 T cell receptor beta chains given below trace back to one sample, sequenced in a study of T cell repertoires in cytomegalovirus infection. Antigen specificity for these receptors is unknown. TCRdb recomputed calls from the reads with MiXCR, one row per CDR3 protein. The sample carries 640,000 or so distinct CDR3 sequences, around 30% recorded once. Sequenced here: cultured PBMCs, sampled from culture after CMV antigen stimulation. The source of these receptors is a human donor in good health (CMV status not recorded). Some clones in this sample may be carry-over from other donors' samples.

The V gene is TRBV6-2 or TRBV6-3, the J gene TRBJ2-6; possible D gene TRBD2, 5 bases. This CDR3 has 17 amino acids. V dropped 7 bases and J dropped 0 bases, with 16 bases sitting between them. Germline V CDR1 and CDR2: MNHEY, SVGEGT. The CDR3 DNA reads TGTGCCAGCACGACCCGGCCTAGCAGCTCTGGGGCCAACGTCCTGACTTTC. It specifies CASTTRPSSSGANVLTF.

This clonotype occurred a few times. V is TRBV6-1 and J is TRBJ2-5, with 8 bases matching TRBD2. There are 17 residues in the CDR3. J lost 0 bases, V lost 7 bases, and 13 bases had no gene match. Per germline, CDR1 MNHNS and CDR2 SASEGT. CDR3 bases: TGTGCCAGCAACTCATTGCAGCGGGGGACTAACCAAGAGACCCAGTACTTC. Its translation: CASNSLQRGTNQETQYF.

The rearrangement links TRBV23-1 to TRBJ2-1, with TRBD2 matching over 11 bases. Being an ORF, TRBV23-1 has a function that is uncertain. This CDR3 has 15 residues. Unmatched junction bases numbered 6, after V lost 3 bases and J lost 8 bases. CDR3 in DNA: TGCGCCAGCAGTCAGCGCACTAGCGGGGGCGATGAGCAGTTCTTC. This gives the protein CASSQRTSGGDEQFF.

This clonotype turned up a few times. The V gene is TRBV10-3, the J gene TRBJ1-6, with no clear D. V shed 0 bases and J shed 4 bases, with 19 bases lying between them. Germline-derived CDR1 and CDR2 are ENHRY and SYGVKD. The CDR3 loop spans 19 amino acids. The CDR3 loop reads CAISESRPGPQSYNSPLHF. The CDR3 DNA is TGTGCCATCAGTGAGTCGAGGCCCGGTCCGCAGAGTTATAATTCACCCCTCCACTTT.

The rearrangement joins TRBV4-1 to TRBJ2-1; 9 bases fit TRBD2. V dropped 2 bases and J dropped 2; count of bases not matched to a gene: 25. CDR3 length equals 23 residues. The germline CDR1 and CDR2 sequences are MGHRA and YSYEKL. The CDR3 spells CASSQSRGGSVGAVPETYNEQFF. CDR3 in DNA: TGCGCCAGCAGCCAATCGCGGGGGGGCAGCGTGGGGGCCGTCCCCGAAACCTACAATGAGCAGTTCTTC.

There are a few counts of this clonotype. The V call is TRBV6-6, the J call TRBJ1-3; D not resolved. The CDR3 extends over 14 amino acids. The germline V and J ends were trimmed by 6 bases and 4 bases, with 13 bases remaining between them. The germline CDR1 and CDR2 sequences are MNHNY and SVGAGI (reference sequence). Here the CDR3 DNA reads TGTGCCAGCAGGCCATCGGGAAACGGAAACACCATATATTTT. Translation: CASRPSGNGNTIYF.

This clonotype was counted between two and nine times. The chain carries TRBV20-1 and TRBJ2-7; 9 bases match TRBD1. This CDR3 region has 16 residues. Germline-derived CDR1 and CDR2 are DFQATT and SNEGSKA (reference sequence). V shed 3 bases, J shed 2 bases, and the junction held 11 bases outside the gene matches. The CDR3: CSASPITGGATYEQYF. Written as DNA, the CDR3 is TGCAGTGCTAGCCCAATCACAGGGGGCGCAACCTACGAGCAGTACTTC.

CDR3 DNA: TGCAGTGCTAGATCCCAGGGACAGGGAAAAACAGATACGCAGTATTTT. Protein sequence: CSARSQGQGKTDTQYF. V and J are TRBV20-1 and TRBJ2-3; TRBD1 matches at 9 bases. CDR1 and CDR2 from the germline V gene are DFQATT and SNEGSKA (reference sequence). The CDR3 runs to 16 residues. The V segment lost 2 bases and the J segment 3 bases; nucleotides outside the gene matches: 9.